Listed here is a single TCR beta chain. V gave up 5 bases and J gave up 2 bases; unmatched junction bases: 2. The CDR3 extends over 12 amino acids. Germline CDR1 reads GTSNPN; CDR2 reads SVGIG (reference sequence). TCRdb's table, derived via immunoSEQ multiplex PCR, lists solely in-frame clones and lacks some. Among approximately 290,000 clones listed, more than 85% were seen once. This sample stems from a study of blood T cell repertoires in COVID-19. Study background: From the United States, Italy and Spain came samples of acute and convalescent COVID-19. The cDNA or gDNA used as material had been derived from T cells, B-cell-depleted T cells, or PBMCs.

The TCR was taken from a woman aged 30 to 39 with COVID-19, enrolled during active disease. Material for sequencing was peripheral blood. The chain recombines TRBV30 with TRBJ1-2; 7 bases agree with TRBD1. As DNA, the CDR3 is TGTGCCTGGGAGACAGGGAACTATGGCTACACCTTC. Its protein is CAWETGNYGYTF.